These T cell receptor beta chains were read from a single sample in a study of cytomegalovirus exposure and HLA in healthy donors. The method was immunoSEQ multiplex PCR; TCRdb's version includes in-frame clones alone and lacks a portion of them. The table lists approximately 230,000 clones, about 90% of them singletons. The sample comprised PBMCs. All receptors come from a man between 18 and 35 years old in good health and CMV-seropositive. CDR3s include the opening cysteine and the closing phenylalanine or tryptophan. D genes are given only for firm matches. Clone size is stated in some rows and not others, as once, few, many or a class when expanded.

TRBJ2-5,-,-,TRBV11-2,CASSLASGGHGETQYF,TGTGCCAGCAGCTTGGCCTCGGGGGGCCATGGAGAGACCCAGTACTTC
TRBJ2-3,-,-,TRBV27,CVSGSGRGRADTQYF,TGTGTCAGCGGTTCGGGGCGGGGTAGGGCAGATACGCAGTATTTT
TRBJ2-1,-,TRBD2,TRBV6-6,CASSPGGSTYNEQFF,TGTGCCAGCAGTCCGGGCGGGAGTACCTACAATGAGCAGTTCTTC
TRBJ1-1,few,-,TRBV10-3,CAISEREEAFF,TGTGCCATCAGTGAGAGGGAAGAAGCTTTCTTT
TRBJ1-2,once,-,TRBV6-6,CASRGNYGYTF,TGTGCCAGCAGGGGGAACTATGGCTACACCTTC
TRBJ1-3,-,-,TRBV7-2,CASSFAGNTIYF,TGTGCCAGCAGCTTTGCTGGAAACACCATATATTTT
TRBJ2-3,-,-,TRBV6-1,CASSEAPRGTQYF,TGTGCCAGCAGTGAAGCCCCCCGAGGTACGCAGTATTTT
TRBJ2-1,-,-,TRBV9,CASSVGGRGNEQFF,TGTGCCAGCAGCGTAGGCGGGCGGGGAAATGAGCAGTTCTTC
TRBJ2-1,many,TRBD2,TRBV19,CASSIPLLAGLYNEQFF,TGTGCCAGTAGTATTCCCCTACTAGCGGGACTTTACAATGAGCAGTTCTTC
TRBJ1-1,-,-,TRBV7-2,CASSLARDGEAFF,TGTGCCAGCAGCTTAGCCAGGGACGGAGAAGCTTTCTTT
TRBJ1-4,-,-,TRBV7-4,CASSLGKKPNEKLFF,TGTGCCAGCAGCTTAGGGAAGAAACCTAATGAAAAACTGTTTTTT
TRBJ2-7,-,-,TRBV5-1,CASSLALAGYEQYF,TGCGCCAGCAGCTTGGCCTTGGCAGGTTACGAGCAGTACTTC
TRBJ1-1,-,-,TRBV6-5,CASSYSPTEAFF,TGTGCCAGCAGTTACTCCCCCACTGAAGCTTTCTTT
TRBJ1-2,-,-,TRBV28,CASRNPTGGYTF,TGTGCCAGCAGGAACCCGACGGGAGGCTACACCTTC
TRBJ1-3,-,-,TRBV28,CASSATPYRVGHSGNTIYF,TGTGCCAGCAGCGCTACGCCTTACAGGGTGGGGCACTCTGGAAACACCATATATTTT
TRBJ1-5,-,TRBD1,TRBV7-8,CASSLIKSQDRGLQPQHF,TGTGCCAGCAGCTTAATTAAGTCCCAGGACAGGGGACTGCAGCCCCAGCATTTT
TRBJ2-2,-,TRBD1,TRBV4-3,CASSRDRGTGELFF,TGCGCCAGCTCCCGGGACAGGGGCACCGGGGAGCTGTTTTTT
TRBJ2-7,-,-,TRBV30,CAWSVPLGVRDYEQYF,TGTGCCTGGAGTGTACCATTGGGGGTCAGGGACTACGAGCAGTACTTC
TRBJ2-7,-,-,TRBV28,CASSQGDYEQYF,TGTGCCAGCAGTCAAGGGGACTACGAGCAGTACTTC
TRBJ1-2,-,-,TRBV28,CASSSHGGDYGYTF,TGTGCCAGCAGTTCACATGGGGGGGACTATGGCTACACCTTC
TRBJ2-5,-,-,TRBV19,CASSGRDQETQYF,TGTGCCAGTAGTGGGCGGGACCAAGAGACCCAGTACTTC
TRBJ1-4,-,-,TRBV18,CASSPQGGANEKLFF,TGTGCCAGCTCACCCCAGGGAGGGGCTAATGAAAAACTGTTTTTT
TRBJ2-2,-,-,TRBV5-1,CASSLSQNTGELFF,TGCGCCAGCAGCTTATCTCAGAACACCGGGGAGCTGTTTTTT
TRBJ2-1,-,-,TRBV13,CASSLGPGSEQFF,TGTGCCAGCAGCTTAGGGCCAGGGTCTGAGCAGTTCTTC
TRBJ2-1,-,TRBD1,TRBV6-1,CASSGRTGGSYNEQFF,TGTGCCAGCAGTGGGAGGACAGGGGGCTCCTACAATGAGCAGTTCTTC
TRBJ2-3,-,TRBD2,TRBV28,CASTEAGTSGRAGRDTQYF,TGTGCCAGCACCGAGGCCGGGACTAGCGGGAGGGCCGGGAGGGATACGCAGTATTTT
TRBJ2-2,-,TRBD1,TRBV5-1,CASSLGQGARTGELFF,TGCGCCAGCAGCTTGGGACAGGGGGCTAGGACCGGGGAGCTGTTTTTT
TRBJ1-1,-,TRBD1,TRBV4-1,CASSLFGQGNTEAFF,TGCGCCAGCAGCCTTTTTGGACAGGGAAACACTGAAGCTTTCTTT